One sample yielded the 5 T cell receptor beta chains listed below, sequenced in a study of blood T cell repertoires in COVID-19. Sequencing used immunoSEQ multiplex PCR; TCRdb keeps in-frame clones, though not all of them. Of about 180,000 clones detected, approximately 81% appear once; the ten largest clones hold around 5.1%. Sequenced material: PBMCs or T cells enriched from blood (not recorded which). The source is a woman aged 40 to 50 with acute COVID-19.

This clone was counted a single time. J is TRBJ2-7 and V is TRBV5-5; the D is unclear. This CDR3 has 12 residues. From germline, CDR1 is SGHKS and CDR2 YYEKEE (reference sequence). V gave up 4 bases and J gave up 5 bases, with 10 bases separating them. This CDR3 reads CASSDLVNEQYF. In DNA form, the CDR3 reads TGTGCCAGCAGCGATCTAGTTAACGAGCAGTACTTC.

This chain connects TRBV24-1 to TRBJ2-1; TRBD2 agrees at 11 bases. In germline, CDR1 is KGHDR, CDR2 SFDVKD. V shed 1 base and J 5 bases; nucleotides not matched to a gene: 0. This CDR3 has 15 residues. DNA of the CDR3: TGTGCCACCAGTGATTTTAGCGGGAGGGACAATGAGCAGTTCTTC. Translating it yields CATSDFSGRDNEQFF.

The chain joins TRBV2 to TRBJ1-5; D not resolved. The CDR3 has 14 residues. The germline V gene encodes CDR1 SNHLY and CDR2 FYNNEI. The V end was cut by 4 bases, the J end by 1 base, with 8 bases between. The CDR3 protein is CASSAGRSNQPQHF. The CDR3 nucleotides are TGTGCCAGCAGTGCGGGTCGGAGCAATCAGCCCCAGCATTTT.

The CDR3 protein is CASSQAGLGQGEYGYTF. The CDR3 DNA sequence: TGTGCCAGCAGCCAAGCCGGCTTGGGACAGGGGGAATATGGCTACACCTTC. The J gene is TRBJ1-2, the V gene TRBV4-2, with 11 bases fitting TRBD1. Trimming removed 1 base from V and 5 bases from J; junction bases left unmatched: 9. This CDR3 has 17 amino acids. Germline V gives CDR1 LGHNA, CDR2 YNFKEQ.

The CDR3 is CATSEPDGTSSYNEQFF. In nucleotides, the CDR3 is TGTGCCACCAGTGAACCCGACGGGACAAGCTCCTACAATGAGCAGTTCTTC. The chain is built from TRBV24-1 and TRBJ2-1; D might be TRBD1 (6 bases). The germline V and J ends were trimmed by 4 bases and 0 bases, with 15 bases remaining between them. This CDR3 has 17 amino acids. Per germline, CDR1 KGHDR and CDR2 SFDVKD.